This is a list of T cell receptor beta chains from one sample in a study of blood T cell repertoires in COVID-19. TCRdb's table, derived via immunoSEQ multiplex PCR, lists solely in-frame clones and lacks some. The sample consists of 200,000 to 250,000 clones, roughly four fifths of them appearing once. The sequencing sample was made of peripheral blood. These receptors were collected from a woman in her forties or fifties with acute or convalescent COVID-19. Each CDR3 is given with its conserved first and last residue. The order of the fields is V gene, J gene, D gene, CDR3 length, clone size, CDR3 protein, CDR3 DNA. D genes are given only for firm matches. Rows give clone size only sometimes, using once, few, many, or a class for an expanded clone.

>TRBV9|TRBJ2-5|TRBD2|15|-
CASSVGTSGQETQYF
TGTGCCAGCAGCGTCGGGACTAGCGGGCAAGAGACCCAGTACTTC
>TRBV4-1|TRBJ1-6|-|17|-
CASSPTGFSSYNSPLHF
TGCGCCAGCAGCCCGACGGGATTCAGCTCCTATAATTCACCCCTCCACTTT
>TRBV7-2|TRBJ2-1|-|16|-
CASSFYSGSSYNEQFF
TGTGCCAGCAGCTTTTATAGCGGTAGCTCCTACAATGAGCAGTTCTTC
>TRBV7-2|TRBJ2-1|-|11|-
CASSPSLSAFF
TGTGCCAGCAGCCCGAGTTTGAGTGCGTTCTTC
>TRBV7-8|TRBJ1-2|-|13|-
CASSLTVNYGYTF
TGTGCCAGCAGCTTAACGGTTAACTATGGCTACACCTTC
>TRBV4-3|TRBJ2-1|-|13|-
CASSQGTSLEQFF
TGCGCCAGCAGCCAAGGTACTAGCCTTGAGCAGTTCTTC
>TRBV11-2|TRBJ1-4|-|13|-
CASRDTHVEKLFF
TGTGCCAGCAGGGACACCCATGTCGAAAAACTGTTTTTT
>TRBV2|TRBJ2-1|TRBD2|16|few
CASSGYLGRVAPEQFF
TGTGCCAGCAGTGGGTACTTAGGGAGGGTGGCTCCTGAGCAGTTCTTC
>TRBV2|TRBJ1-5|-|14|-
CASFRTAQNQPQHF
TGTGCCAGCTTTCGGACAGCTCAAAATCAGCCCCAGCATTTT
>TRBV6-5|TRBJ1-2|TRBD1|15|-
CASSPRQGAIHGYTF
TGTGCCAGCAGTCCTAGACAGGGGGCGATCCATGGCTACACCTTC
>TRBV23-1|TRBJ1-2|-|14|once
CASFCLGAYYGYTF
TGCGCCAGCTTTTGCCTGGGGGCCTACTATGGCTACACCTTC
>TRBV24-1|TRBJ2-1|-|14|-
CATSGQGNDNEQFF
TGTGCCACCAGTGGTCAGGGCAATGACAATGAGCAGTTCTTC
>TRBV6-1|TRBJ1-4|TRBD1|16|-
CASSEGTGVSNEKLFF
TGTGCCAGCAGTGAGGGGACAGGGGTGTCGAATGAAAAACTGTTTTTT
>TRBV5-4|TRBJ2-2|TRBD1|16|-
CASSLETGSNTGELFF
TGTGCCAGCAGCTTGGAGACAGGGTCGAACACCGGGGAGCTGTTTTTT
>TRBV19|TRBJ2-7|-|13|-
CASSGQPRYEQYF
TGTGCCAGCTCGGGTCAGCCACGCTACGAGCAGTACTTC
>TRBV5-1|TRBJ1-2|TRBD1|14|once
CASSLETGVLGYTF
TGCGCCAGCAGCTTGGAGACAGGGGTGCTTGGCTACACCTTC
>TRBV28|TRBJ2-1|TRBD2|15|-
CASTYSGKVYNEQFF
TGTGCCAGCACCTATAGCGGGAAAGTCTACAATGAGCAGTTCTTC
>TRBV12-3/TRBV12-4|TRBJ2-2|-|13|-
CASSLAYPGELFF
TGTGCCAGCAGTTTAGCCTATCCCGGGGAGCTGTTTTTT
>TRBV27|TRBJ1-6|-|14|once
CASSFAGFRSPLHF
TGTGCCAGCAGTTTTGCAGGGTTTCGGTCACCCCTCCACTTT
>TRBV7-2|TRBJ2-3|-|17|-
CASGPISRGAALDTQYF
TGTGCCAGCGGACCCATTAGCCGCGGAGCGGCACTAGATACGCAGTATTTT
>TRBV5-1|TRBJ2-7|TRBD2|12|-
CASSRSGHEQYF
TGCGCCAGCAGCCGTAGCGGGCACGAGCAGTACTTC
>TRBV12-3/TRBV12-4|TRBJ2-7|TRBD1|12|-
CASSFGRTGAYF
TGTGCCAGCAGTTTCGGTAGGACAGGGGCGTACTTC